Reported below is one T cell receptor (beta chain). Each 10 ml fresh peripheral blood draw supplied the PBMCs. The data were taken from a study of T cells in Graves' hyperthyroidism and ophthalmopathy. RNA transcripts were the template for amplifying TCR beta CDR3 regions. The HTBI primer set served for first-round RT-PCR of the TCR CDR3. A single record per CDR3 protein comes from TCRdb applying MiXCR to the multiplex PCR reads. The sample records under 250,000 distinct CDR3 sequences, under 20% being singletons. V lost 0 bases and J lost 6; bases outside the gene matches: 4. This CDR3 region has 16 residues. Germline CDR1 reads MGHRA; CDR2 reads YSYEKL.

This clonotype was sampled from a man aged 45-60 years with Graves' hyperthyroidism. The sample comprised blood. This chain uses TRBV4-1 with TRBJ2-2, with 10 bases that match TRBD2. The CDR3 is CASSQEAGGFSGELFF. The CDR3 DNA reads as TGCGCCAGCAGCCAAGAAGCGGGAGGGTTTTCCGGGGAGCTGTTTTTT.